These T cell receptor beta chains were read from a single sample in a study of identical twins. TCRdb independently ran MiXCR on the 5' RACE reads; one entry per CDR3 protein. The data contain 450,000 or so distinct CDR3 sequences, 20% to 25% of them singletons. These records were also assigned to another study, of T cells expressing NK-cell markers.

Material: CD4+ T cells sorted from blood. Receptors originate from a woman between 18 and 29 years old in good health. CDR3s include the opening cysteine and the closing phenylalanine or tryptophan. D genes are given only for firm matches. Size tells how often a clone was seen (once, few, many) or the class of an expanded clone, and some rows leave it out.

v_call: TRBV6-2/TRBV6-3
j_call: TRBJ2-5
clone_size: -
d_call: -
cdr3_length: 13
cdr3_nt: TGTGCCACCCTCGATCGGTACCAAGAGACCCAGTACTTC
cdr3_aa: CATLDRYQETQYF

v_call: TRBV12-3/TRBV12-4
j_call: TRBJ2-7
clone_size: few
d_call: -
cdr3_length: 13
cdr3_nt: TGTGCCAGCAGTGTGCAGGGATGGGACGAGCAGTACTTC
cdr3_aa: CASSVQGWDEQYF

v_call: TRBV10-2
j_call: TRBJ2-5
clone_size: -
d_call: TRBD2
cdr3_length: 16
cdr3_nt: TGCGCCAGCAAATTAGGTCTAGCGGGGGGCCAAGAGACCCAGTACTTC
cdr3_aa: CASKLGLAGGQETQYF

v_call: TRBV4-2
j_call: TRBJ2-7
clone_size: few
d_call: -
cdr3_length: 15
cdr3_nt: TGTGCCAGCAGCCAAGATGAACAGAGCTCCTACGAGCAGTACTTC
cdr3_aa: CASSQDEQSSYEQYF

v_call: TRBV3-1
j_call: TRBJ2-5
clone_size: -
d_call: -
cdr3_length: 13
cdr3_nt: TGTGCCAGCAGCCAACGGGATGTGGAGACCCAGTACTTC
cdr3_aa: CASSQRDVETQYF

v_call: TRBV2
j_call: TRBJ2-4
clone_size: -
d_call: TRBD2
cdr3_length: 12
cdr3_nt: TGTGCCAGCAGTCTAGCGGGACATCCAAGGAACTTC
cdr3_aa: CASSLAGHPRNF

v_call: TRBV5-1
j_call: TRBJ2-3
clone_size: few
d_call: TRBD1
cdr3_length: 16
cdr3_nt: TGCGCCAGCAGCTTGGGACAGGGAGAACCGACAGATACGCAGTATTTT
cdr3_aa: CASSLGQGEPTDTQYF

v_call: TRBV7-9
j_call: TRBJ2-1
clone_size: -
d_call: -
cdr3_length: 15
cdr3_nt: TGTGCCAGCGCAGCGTCCCTCAACTCCTACAATGAGCAGTTCTTC
cdr3_aa: CASAASLNSYNEQFF

v_call: TRBV20-1
j_call: TRBJ2-1
clone_size: -
d_call: -
cdr3_length: 14
cdr3_nt: TGCAGTGTTCGGGGGGACAGCTCCTACAATGAGCAGTTCTTC
cdr3_aa: CSVRGDSSYNEQFF

v_call: TRBV6-5
j_call: TRBJ2-7
clone_size: many
d_call: TRBD1
cdr3_length: 17
cdr3_nt: TGTGCCAGCAGTTACCCAGTACAGGGGTTGGCCTCCTACGAGCAGTACTTC
cdr3_aa: CASSYPVQGLASYEQYF

v_call: TRBV5-1
j_call: TRBJ2-1
clone_size: -
d_call: TRBD1
cdr3_length: 15
cdr3_nt: TGCGCCAGCAGCTTCCCCGGGACAGCCTACAATGAGCAGTTCTTC
cdr3_aa: CASSFPGTAYNEQFF

v_call: TRBV19
j_call: TRBJ2-3
clone_size: -
d_call: -
cdr3_length: 14
cdr3_nt: TGTGCCAGTGGAAGTCTAGCGATCACAGATACGCAGTATTTT
cdr3_aa: CASGSLAITDTQYF

v_call: TRBV5-1
j_call: TRBJ1-1
clone_size: many
d_call: -
cdr3_length: 12
cdr3_nt: TGCGCCAGCAGGGAGCAGGGGACTGAAGCTTTCTTT
cdr3_aa: CASREQGTEAFF

v_call: TRBV2
j_call: TRBJ2-1
clone_size: few
d_call: -
cdr3_length: 13
cdr3_nt: TGTGCCAGCTGGGAGGATATCTACAATGAGCAGTTCTTC
cdr3_aa: CASWEDIYNEQFF

v_call: TRBV11-2
j_call: TRBJ2-5
clone_size: -
d_call: -
cdr3_length: 13
cdr3_nt: TGTGCCAGCAGCTTAGGGCAGGTAGAGACCCAGTACTTC
cdr3_aa: CASSLGQVETQYF

v_call: TRBV20-1
j_call: TRBJ2-3
clone_size: once
d_call: -
cdr3_length: 15
cdr3_nt: TGCAGTGCTATCCGGGGGGCACTCGCCACAGATACGCAGTATTTT
cdr3_aa: CSAIRGALATDTQYF

v_call: TRBV3-1
j_call: TRBJ1-6
clone_size: few
d_call: TRBD1
cdr3_length: 14
cdr3_nt: TGTGCCACCGCCGACAGGGCAAATAATTCACCCCTCCACTTT
cdr3_aa: CATADRANNSPLHF

v_call: TRBV29-1
j_call: TRBJ2-1
clone_size: -
d_call: TRBD2
cdr3_length: 15
cdr3_nt: TGCAGCGTTGATAGGGACGGGAGGACCTACAATGAGCAGTTCTTC
cdr3_aa: CSVDRDGRTYNEQFF

v_call: TRBV20-1
j_call: TRBJ2-3
clone_size: -
d_call: -
cdr3_length: 13
cdr3_nt: TGCAGTGCTCATCTCGGGGGAACAGATACGCAGTATTTT
cdr3_aa: CSAHLGGTDTQYF

v_call: TRBV5-1
j_call: TRBJ2-1
clone_size: -
d_call: -
cdr3_length: 15
cdr3_nt: TGCGCCAGCAGCGACCGTAATACAGAGTACAATGAGCAGTTCTTC
cdr3_aa: CASSDRNTEYNEQFF

v_call: TRBV3-1
j_call: TRBJ2-3
clone_size: -
d_call: TRBD1
cdr3_length: 16
cdr3_nt: TGTGCCAGCAGCCCGCGACAGGGGGCGCTGACAGATACGCAGTATTTT
cdr3_aa: CASSPRQGALTDTQYF

v_call: TRBV29-1
j_call: TRBJ1-1
clone_size: few
d_call: -
cdr3_length: 13
cdr3_nt: TGCAGCTTCCTGACCCGAAGCGGCACTGAAGCTTTCTTT
cdr3_aa: CSFLTRSGTEAFF

v_call: TRBV6-5
j_call: TRBJ2-3
clone_size: few
d_call: -
cdr3_length: 13
cdr3_nt: TGTGCCAGCAGTTACCGACTTGCAGATACGCAGTATTTT
cdr3_aa: CASSYRLADTQYF

v_call: TRBV6-2/TRBV6-3
j_call: TRBJ1-5
clone_size: -
d_call: -
cdr3_length: 15
cdr3_nt: TGTGCCAGCAGTTACGACGGGGGGCGGAATCAGCCCCAGCATTTT
cdr3_aa: CASSYDGGRNQPQHF

v_call: TRBV2
j_call: TRBJ1-2
clone_size: few
d_call: -
cdr3_length: 12
cdr3_nt: TGTGCCAGCACAGCAGGGGAAGGTGGCTACACCTTC
cdr3_aa: CASTAGEGGYTF

v_call: TRBV4-2
j_call: TRBJ1-3
clone_size: few
d_call: -
cdr3_length: 14
cdr3_nt: TGTGCCAGCAGCCAAGATCGACAGTTTAACACCATATATTTT
cdr3_aa: CASSQDRQFNTIYF

v_call: TRBV7-6
j_call: TRBJ2-2
clone_size: -
d_call: -
cdr3_length: 16
cdr3_nt: TGTGCCAGCAGCTTAGCGCCGACAACCCTTACCGGGGAGCTGTTTTTT
cdr3_aa: CASSLAPTTLTGELFF

v_call: TRBV11-2
j_call: TRBJ2-5
clone_size: few
d_call: TRBD2
cdr3_length: 19
cdr3_nt: TGTGCCAGCAGCTTAGGCGAGCGTCTAGCGGGAACCGCATTTGAGACCCAGTACTTC
cdr3_aa: CASSLGERLAGTAFETQYF

v_call: TRBV20-1
j_call: TRBJ1-5
clone_size: -
d_call: TRBD1
cdr3_length: 13
cdr3_nt: TGCAGTGCCTCCGGACAGGGCGATCAGCCCCAGCATTTT
cdr3_aa: CSASGQGDQPQHF

v_call: TRBV20-1
j_call: TRBJ2-3
clone_size: -
d_call: -
cdr3_length: 14
cdr3_nt: TGCAGTGCTAGGGGTAGTTACGTTGGAGATACGCAGTATTTT
cdr3_aa: CSARGSYVGDTQYF

v_call: TRBV15
j_call: TRBJ2-7
clone_size: -
d_call: TRBD1
cdr3_length: 14
cdr3_nt: TGTGCCACCAGCAGGACAGGGGGAGCCTACGAGCAGTACTTC
cdr3_aa: CATSRTGGAYEQYF

v_call: TRBV18
j_call: TRBJ2-4
clone_size: -
d_call: -
cdr3_length: 15
cdr3_nt: TGTGCCAGCTCACCAGACCCTCTAGCCAAAAACATTCAGTACTTC
cdr3_aa: CASSPDPLAKNIQYF

v_call: TRBV7-3
j_call: TRBJ1-1
clone_size: -
d_call: -
cdr3_length: 13
cdr3_nt: TGTGCCAGCAGCCTATATACGAACACTGAAGCTTTCTTT
cdr3_aa: CASSLYTNTEAFF

v_call: TRBV6-1
j_call: TRBJ1-5
clone_size: many
d_call: TRBD1
cdr3_length: 14
cdr3_nt: TGTGCCAGCAGTGAGGGACAGGGTCTACAGCCCCAGCATTTT
cdr3_aa: CASSEGQGLQPQHF

v_call: TRBV20-1
j_call: TRBJ2-3
clone_size: -
d_call: -
cdr3_length: 14
cdr3_nt: TGCAGTGCTAGAGATGGGCAGGGCGTGGGTACGCAGTATTTT
cdr3_aa: CSARDGQGVGTQYF

v_call: TRBV27
j_call: TRBJ2-3
clone_size: -
d_call: TRBD2
cdr3_length: 19
cdr3_nt: TGTGCCAGCAGTAAACGCGGGACTAGCGGGCGAAGAGGGGCGGATACGCAGTATTTT
cdr3_aa: CASSKRGTSGRRGADTQYF

v_call: TRBV20-1
j_call: TRBJ2-2
clone_size: -
d_call: -
cdr3_length: 13
cdr3_nt: TGCAGTGCCATGAGGCTTCCATCCGGGGAGCTGTTTTTT
cdr3_aa: CSAMRLPSGELFF

v_call: TRBV5-6
j_call: TRBJ2-5
clone_size: -
d_call: -
cdr3_length: 14
cdr3_nt: TGTGCCAGCAGCTTGGTTCTGTACCAAGAGACCCAGTACTTC
cdr3_aa: CASSLVLYQETQYF

v_call: TRBV5-1
j_call: TRBJ2-7
clone_size: -
d_call: TRBD1
cdr3_length: 15
cdr3_nt: TGCGCCAGCAGCGCTACCGGGACAGCGACCTACGAGCAGTACTTC
cdr3_aa: CASSATGTATYEQYF

v_call: TRBV7-9
j_call: TRBJ2-1
clone_size: few
d_call: -
cdr3_length: 15
cdr3_nt: TGTGCCAGCAGCTTTTTTCTCGGGGCGTACAATGAGCAGTTCTTC
cdr3_aa: CASSFFLGAYNEQFF

v_call: TRBV20-1
j_call: TRBJ2-5
clone_size: -
d_call: TRBD2
cdr3_length: 13
cdr3_nt: TGCAGTGCGATAGCGGGCACGCGGGAGACCCAGTACTTC
cdr3_aa: CSAIAGTRETQYF

v_call: TRBV12-3/TRBV12-4
j_call: TRBJ2-7
clone_size: few
d_call: TRBD2
cdr3_length: 15
cdr3_nt: TGTGCCAGCAGACAACTAGCGGGAGGTGACTACGAGCAGTACTTC
cdr3_aa: CASRQLAGGDYEQYF

v_call: TRBV11-2
j_call: TRBJ2-7
clone_size: few
d_call: TRBD1
cdr3_length: 15
cdr3_nt: TGTGCCAGCAGGTTTAACAGGGGACAATCCTACGAGCAGTACTTC
cdr3_aa: CASRFNRGQSYEQYF

v_call: TRBV5-5
j_call: TRBJ2-1
clone_size: few
d_call: -
cdr3_length: 13
cdr3_nt: TGTGCCAGCAGCCAAAACCAGGGCGGTGAGCAGTTCTTC
cdr3_aa: CASSQNQGGEQFF

v_call: TRBV20-1
j_call: TRBJ1-2
clone_size: many
d_call: -
cdr3_length: 15
cdr3_nt: TGCAGTGCTAGAGATATGGGGGGAGATCGTTATGGCTACACCTTC
cdr3_aa: CSARDMGGDRYGYTF

v_call: TRBV5-1
j_call: TRBJ2-1
clone_size: few
d_call: TRBD2
cdr3_length: 19
cdr3_nt: TGCGCCAGCAGCCCCCTAGCGGGGGAACTAGCTTTATCCTACAATGAGCAGTTCTTC
cdr3_aa: CASSPLAGELALSYNEQFF

v_call: TRBV5-1
j_call: TRBJ2-1
clone_size: once
d_call: -
cdr3_length: 17
cdr3_nt: TGCGCCAGCAGCCACGGCCGGGACCCGAACTCCTACAATGAGCAGTTCTTC
cdr3_aa: CASSHGRDPNSYNEQFF

v_call: TRBV4-1
j_call: TRBJ2-1
clone_size: -
d_call: TRBD2
cdr3_length: 18
cdr3_nt: TGCGCCAGCAGCCAAGATAGCGGGAGGGCCAGAACCTACAATGAGCAGTTCTTC
cdr3_aa: CASSQDSGRARTYNEQFF

v_call: TRBV2
j_call: TRBJ1-1
clone_size: -
d_call: TRBD1
cdr3_length: 13
cdr3_nt: TGTGCCAGCAGCCTGGACAGGGGAGGTGAAGCTTTCTTT
cdr3_aa: CASSLDRGGEAFF

v_call: TRBV29-1
j_call: TRBJ1-2
clone_size: few
d_call: -
cdr3_length: 11
cdr3_nt: TGCAGCGTAAGACCCCCGGGACGCTACACCTTC
cdr3_aa: CSVRPPGRYTF

v_call: TRBV20-1
j_call: TRBJ2-7
clone_size: -
d_call: TRBD2
cdr3_length: 13
cdr3_nt: TGCAGTGCTCAGCGGGAGGGCCGATTTGAGCAGTACTTC
cdr3_aa: CSAQREGRFEQYF

v_call: TRBV5-1
j_call: TRBJ2-1
clone_size: few
d_call: TRBD2
cdr3_length: 17
cdr3_nt: TGCGCCAGCAGCCCATGGGTTGGGACTAGCGGGGGCCAGGAGCAGTTCTTC
cdr3_aa: CASSPWVGTSGGQEQFF

v_call: TRBV11-2
j_call: TRBJ2-7
clone_size: -
d_call: -
cdr3_length: 14
cdr3_nt: TGTGCCAGCAGCTTAGCTCCGTCACTTTACGAGCAGTACTTC
cdr3_aa: CASSLAPSLYEQYF

v_call: TRBV20-1
j_call: TRBJ2-1
clone_size: -
d_call: TRBD2
cdr3_length: 16
cdr3_nt: TGCAGTGCTAGAAGGGCTAGCGGGACGAAACACAATGAGCAGTTCTTC
cdr3_aa: CSARRASGTKHNEQFF

v_call: TRBV6-2/TRBV6-3
j_call: TRBJ2-3
clone_size: -
d_call: TRBD2
cdr3_length: 14
cdr3_nt: TGTGCCAGCGAGGGACTAGCGGGATCAGATACGCAGTATTTT
cdr3_aa: CASEGLAGSDTQYF

v_call: TRBV5-6
j_call: TRBJ2-6
clone_size: -
d_call: -
cdr3_length: 15
cdr3_nt: TGTGCCAGCAGTCGGGGGCCTTCTGGGGCCAACGTCCTGACTTTC
cdr3_aa: CASSRGPSGANVLTF

v_call: TRBV6-1
j_call: TRBJ2-5
clone_size: -
d_call: TRBD1
cdr3_length: 15
cdr3_nt: TGTGCCAGCAGCGGACAGGGGGGCCTCCAAGAGACCCAGTACTTC
cdr3_aa: CASSGQGGLQETQYF

v_call: TRBV29-1
j_call: TRBJ1-1
clone_size: -
d_call: -
cdr3_length: 14
cdr3_nt: TGCAGCGTTACGCCAGAGGGGATGAACACTGAAGCTTTCTTT
cdr3_aa: CSVTPEGMNTEAFF

v_call: TRBV12-3/TRBV12-4
j_call: TRBJ2-1
clone_size: -
d_call: TRBD2
cdr3_length: 15
cdr3_nt: TGTGCCAGCAGAGGGGGACTAGCGGGGATCAATGAGCAGTTCTTC
cdr3_aa: CASRGGLAGINEQFF